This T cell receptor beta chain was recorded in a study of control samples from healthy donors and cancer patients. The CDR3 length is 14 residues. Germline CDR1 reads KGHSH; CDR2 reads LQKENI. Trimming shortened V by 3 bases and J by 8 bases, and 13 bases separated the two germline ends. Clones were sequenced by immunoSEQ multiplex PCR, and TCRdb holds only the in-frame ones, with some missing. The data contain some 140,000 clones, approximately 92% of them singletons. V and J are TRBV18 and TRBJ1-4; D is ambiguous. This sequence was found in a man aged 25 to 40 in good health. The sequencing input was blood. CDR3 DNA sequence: TGTGCCAGCTCACCGGACCGTAGAGGAGAAAAACTGTTTTTT. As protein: CASSPDRRGEKLFF.